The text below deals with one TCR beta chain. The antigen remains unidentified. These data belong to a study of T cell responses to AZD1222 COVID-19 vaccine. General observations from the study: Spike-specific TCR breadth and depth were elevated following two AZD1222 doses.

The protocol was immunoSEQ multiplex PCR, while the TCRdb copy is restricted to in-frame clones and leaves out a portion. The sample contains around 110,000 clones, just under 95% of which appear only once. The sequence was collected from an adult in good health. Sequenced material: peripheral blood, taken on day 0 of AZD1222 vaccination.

CDR3 loop: CASSSNPTSGEYEQYF. Written as DNA, the CDR3 is TGTGCCAGCAGCTCCAATCCCACTAGCGGGGAGTACGAGCAGTACTTC. V and J are TRBV7-6 and TRBJ2-7; 10 bases align to TRBD2. V lost 4 bases and J lost 4; bases outside the gene matches: 10. The CDR3 covers 16 residues. Germline assignment: CDR1 SGHVS and CDR2 FNYEAQ.